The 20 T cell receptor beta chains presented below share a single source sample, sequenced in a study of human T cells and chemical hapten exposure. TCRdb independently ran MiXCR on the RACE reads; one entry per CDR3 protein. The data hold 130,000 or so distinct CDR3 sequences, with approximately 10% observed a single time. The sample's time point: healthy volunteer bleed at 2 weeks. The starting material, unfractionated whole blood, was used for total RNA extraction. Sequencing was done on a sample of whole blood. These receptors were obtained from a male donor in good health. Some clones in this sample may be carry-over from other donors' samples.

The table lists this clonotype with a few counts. The CDR3: CASSHGQGRDEQFF. CDR3 DNA: TGTGCCAGCAGCCACGGACAGGGTAGGGATGAGCAGTTCTTC. V usage is TRBV6-5 and J usage is TRBJ2-1, with 8 bases aligning to TRBD1. The CDR3 loop spans 14 amino acids. The V gene end was trimmed by 6 bases and the J gene end by 8 bases; junction bases not matched to a gene: 9. CDR1 is MNHEY and CDR2 is SVGAGI in the germline V gene.

The DNA for the CDR3 is TGCAGCGTTGAAGATCCCCGGATCGGGGCCTACGAGCAGTACTTC. Its protein product is CSVEDPRIGAYEQYF. V and J are TRBV29-1 and TRBJ2-7; tentative D call: TRBD2 (5 bases). V was cut by 0 bases and J by 2 bases, with 14 bases left in between. The CDR3 has 15 amino acids. Germline-derived CDR1 and CDR2 are SQVTM and ANQGSEA.

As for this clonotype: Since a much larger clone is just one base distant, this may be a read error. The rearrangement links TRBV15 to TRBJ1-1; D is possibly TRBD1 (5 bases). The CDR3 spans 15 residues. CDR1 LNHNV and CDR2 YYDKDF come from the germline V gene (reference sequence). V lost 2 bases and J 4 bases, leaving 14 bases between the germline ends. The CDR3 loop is CATSRIGVGGTEAFF. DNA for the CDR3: TGTGCCACCAGCAGAATAGGGGTCGGGGGCACTGAAGCTTTCTTT.

The CDR3 sequence: CASSSSGRAFF. DNA of the CDR3: TGTGCCAGCAGTTCCTCAGGGAGGGCTTTCTTT. The genes are TRBV27 and TRBJ1-1, with D possibly TRBD1 on 5 matching bases. Germline lookup yields CDR1 MNHEY and CDR2 SMNVEV (reference sequence). The CDR3 contains 11 residues. V lost 4 bases, J lost 11 bases, and 11 bases lay in between.

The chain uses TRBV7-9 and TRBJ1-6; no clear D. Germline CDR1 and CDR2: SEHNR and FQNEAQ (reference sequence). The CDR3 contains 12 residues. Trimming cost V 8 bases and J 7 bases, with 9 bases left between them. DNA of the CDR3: TGTGCCAGCCGGACGGAAAATTCACCCCTCCACTTT. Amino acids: CASRTENSPLHF.

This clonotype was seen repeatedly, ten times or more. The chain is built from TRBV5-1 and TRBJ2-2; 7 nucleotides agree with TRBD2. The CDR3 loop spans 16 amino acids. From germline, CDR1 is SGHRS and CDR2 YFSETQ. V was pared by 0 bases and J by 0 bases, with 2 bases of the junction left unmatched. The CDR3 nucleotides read TGCGCCAGCAGCTTGGGACTAGCACCGAACACCGGGGAGCTGTTTTTT. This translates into CASSLGLAPNTGELFF.

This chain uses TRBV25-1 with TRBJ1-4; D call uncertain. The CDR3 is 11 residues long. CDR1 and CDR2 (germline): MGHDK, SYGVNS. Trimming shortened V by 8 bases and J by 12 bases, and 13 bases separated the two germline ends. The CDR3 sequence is CASGSPEQLFF. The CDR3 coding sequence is TGTGCCAGCGGTTCCCCGGAGCAACTGTTTTTT.

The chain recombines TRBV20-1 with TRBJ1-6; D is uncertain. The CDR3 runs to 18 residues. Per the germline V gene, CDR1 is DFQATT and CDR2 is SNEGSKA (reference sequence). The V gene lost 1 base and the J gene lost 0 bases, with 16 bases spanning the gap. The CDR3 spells CSARGGRRARSYNSPLHF. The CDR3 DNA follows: TGCAGTGCTAGAGGTGGTCGTCGGGCCCGCTCCTATAATTCACCCCTCCACTTT.

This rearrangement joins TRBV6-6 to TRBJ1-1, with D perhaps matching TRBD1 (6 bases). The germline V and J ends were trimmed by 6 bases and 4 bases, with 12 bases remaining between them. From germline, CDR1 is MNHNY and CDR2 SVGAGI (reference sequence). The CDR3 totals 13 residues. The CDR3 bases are TGTGCCAGCAGGCAGGGGTCGATCACTGAAGCTTTCTTT. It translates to CASRQGSITEAFF.

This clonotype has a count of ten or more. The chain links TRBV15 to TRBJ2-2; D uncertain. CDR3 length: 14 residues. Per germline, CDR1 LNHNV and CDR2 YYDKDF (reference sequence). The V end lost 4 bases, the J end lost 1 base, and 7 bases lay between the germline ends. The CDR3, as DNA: TGTGCCACCAGCACGGCAGTGAACACCGGGGAGCTGTTTTTT. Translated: CATSTAVNTGELFF.

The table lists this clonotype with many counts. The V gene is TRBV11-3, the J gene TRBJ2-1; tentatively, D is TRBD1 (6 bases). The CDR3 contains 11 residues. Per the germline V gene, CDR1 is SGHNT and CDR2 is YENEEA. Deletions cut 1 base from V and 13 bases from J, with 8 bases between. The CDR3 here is CASSLGTEQFF. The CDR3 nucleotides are TGTGCCAGCAGCTTAGGGACAGAACAGTTCTTC.

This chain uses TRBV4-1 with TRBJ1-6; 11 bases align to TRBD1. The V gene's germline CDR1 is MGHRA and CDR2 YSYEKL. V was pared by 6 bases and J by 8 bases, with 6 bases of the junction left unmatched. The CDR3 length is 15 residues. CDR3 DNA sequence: TGCGCCAGCAGTCGGGACAGGGGGAGGGATTCACCCCTCCACTTT. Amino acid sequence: CASSRDRGRDSPLHF.

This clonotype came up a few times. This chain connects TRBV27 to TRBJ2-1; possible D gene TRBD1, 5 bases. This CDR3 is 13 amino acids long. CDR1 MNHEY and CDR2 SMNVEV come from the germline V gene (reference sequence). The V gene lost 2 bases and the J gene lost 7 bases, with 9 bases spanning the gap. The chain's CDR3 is CASSLNRFNEQFF. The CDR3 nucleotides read TGTGCCAGCAGTTTAAACAGGTTTAATGAGCAGTTCTTC.

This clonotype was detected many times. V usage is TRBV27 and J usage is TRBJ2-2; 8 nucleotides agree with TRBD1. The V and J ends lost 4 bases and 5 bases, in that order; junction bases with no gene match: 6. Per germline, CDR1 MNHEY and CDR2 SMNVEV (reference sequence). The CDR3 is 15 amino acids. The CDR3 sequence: CASSSRQGRTGELFF. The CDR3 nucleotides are TGTGCCAGCAGTTCCCGACAGGGGAGGACCGGGGAGCTGTTTTTT.

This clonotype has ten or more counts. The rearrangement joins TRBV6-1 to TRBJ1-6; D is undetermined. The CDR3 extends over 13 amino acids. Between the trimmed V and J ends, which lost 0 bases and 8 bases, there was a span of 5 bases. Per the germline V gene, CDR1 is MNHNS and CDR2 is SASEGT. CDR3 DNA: TGTGCCAGCAGTGAAGCAGGGTATTCACCCCTCCACTTT. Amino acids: CASSEAGYSPLHF.

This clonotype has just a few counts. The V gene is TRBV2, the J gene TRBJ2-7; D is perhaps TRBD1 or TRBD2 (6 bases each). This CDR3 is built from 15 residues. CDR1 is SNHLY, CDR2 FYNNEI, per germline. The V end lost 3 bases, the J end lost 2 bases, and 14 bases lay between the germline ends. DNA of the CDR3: TGTGCCAGCAGTGAGGGGGGCGGGTCAGCCTACGAGCAGTACTTC. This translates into CASSEGGGSAYEQYF.

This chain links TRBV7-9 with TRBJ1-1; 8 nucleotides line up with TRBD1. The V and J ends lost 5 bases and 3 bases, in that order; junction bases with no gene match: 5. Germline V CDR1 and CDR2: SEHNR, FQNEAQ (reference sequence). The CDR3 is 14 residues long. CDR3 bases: TGTGCCAGCAGCCCTTGGACAGGGTACACTGAAGCTTTCTTT. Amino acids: CASSPWTGYTEAFF.

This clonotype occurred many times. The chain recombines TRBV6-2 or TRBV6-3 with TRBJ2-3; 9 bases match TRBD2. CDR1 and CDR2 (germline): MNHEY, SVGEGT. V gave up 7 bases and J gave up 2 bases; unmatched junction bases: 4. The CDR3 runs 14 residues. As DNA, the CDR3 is TGTGCCAGCAATCCGGGACTAGCCACAGATACGCAGTATTTT. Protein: CASNPGLATDTQYF.

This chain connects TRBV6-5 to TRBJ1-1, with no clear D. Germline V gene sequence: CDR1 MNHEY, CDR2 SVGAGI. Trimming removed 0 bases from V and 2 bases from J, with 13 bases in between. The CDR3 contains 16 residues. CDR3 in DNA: TGTGCCAGCAGTTACTCCCCATGGGCAGCCAACACTGAAGCTTTCTTT. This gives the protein CASSYSPWAANTEAFF.

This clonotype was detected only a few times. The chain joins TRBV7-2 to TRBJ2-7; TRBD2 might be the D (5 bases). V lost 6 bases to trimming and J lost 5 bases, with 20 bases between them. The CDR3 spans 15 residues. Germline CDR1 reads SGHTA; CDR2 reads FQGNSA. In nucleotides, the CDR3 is TGTGCCAGCAGACCCCGGGATGGGAGCCACCACGAGCAGTACTTC. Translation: CASRPRDGSHHEQYF.